The rows below give T cell receptor beta chains drawn from one sample of a study of cytomegalovirus exposure and HLA in healthy donors. TCRdb's table, derived via immunoSEQ multiplex PCR, lists solely in-frame clones and lacks some. There are some 150,000 clones in the sample; around 62% occur only once, and 2.5% to 3.5% lies in the top ten. Sequences were obtained from PBMCs. The receptors shown here come from a man in his forties in good health and CMV-seronegative. Both conserved end residues are part of each CDR3. Fields, in order: J gene, clone size, D gene, V gene, CDR3 DNA, CDR3 protein. A D gene is named only where the DNA matches it firmly. A row's size may be missing; if present it is once, few, many or a size class.

TRBJ2-5	few	.	TRBV27	TGTGCCAGCACAATCTCCGGGAGAGAAAAGGAGACCCAGTACTTC	CASTISGREKETQYF
TRBJ2-5	.	TRBD2	TRBV18	TGTGCCAGCTCACCATTCACTAGCGGGGCGGAGGGAGAGACCCAGTACTTC	CASSPFTSGAEGETQYF
TRBJ2-1	.	TRBD2	TRBV7-3	TGTGCCAGCAGCAATCTAACTAGCGGGAGAAGGAATGAGCAGTTCTTC	CASSNLTSGRRNEQFF
TRBJ2-2	few	TRBD1	TRBV19	TGTGCCAGTACCATAAGGGGGACAGTGGGTCCCGGGGAGCTGTTTTTT	CASTIRGTVGPGELFF
TRBJ2-2	once	TRBD2	TRBV19	TGTGCCAGTAGATCGGGACTAGCGGGAGTGCCCGGGGAGCTGTTTTTT	CASRSGLAGVPGELFF
TRBJ2-1	.	TRBD2	TRBV2	TGTGCCAGCCAGCGGGAGAGCGGCTCCTACAATGAGCAGTTCTTC	CASQRESGSYNEQFF
TRBJ2-7	.	.	TRBV28	TGTGCCGTCTCCAGGATCCCCTACGAGCAGTACTTC	CAVSRIPYEQYF
TRBJ2-3	.	.	TRBV27	TGTGCCAGCAAGGTGGGCGGGTACTTCGCGCCAGATACGCAGTATTTT	CASKVGGYFAPDTQYF
TRBJ2-7	.	TRBD1	TRBV6-1	TGTGCCAGCAGTGAAGGTTGGCAGGGGGTGACCTACGAGCAGTACTTC	CASSEGWQGVTYEQYF
TRBJ2-7	.	.	TRBV6-1	TGTGCCAGCAGTGTGTCGAGGCACGAGCAGTACTTC	CASSVSRHEQYF
TRBJ2-1	.	TRBD2	TRBV6-1	TGTGCCAGCAGTGAAGCCGGGACTAGTGGCTACAATGAGCAGTTCTTC	CASSEAGTSGYNEQFF
TRBJ2-3	.	TRBD2	TRBV10-3	TGTGCCAGCAGCGGGGGGCGCACAGATACGCAGTATTTT	CASSGGRTDTQYF
TRBJ2-5	.	TRBD1	TRBV5-1	TGCGCCAGCAGCTGGGAGGGACAGGGCCAAGAGACCCAGTACTTC	CASSWEGQGQETQYF
TRBJ2-7	.	.	TRBV7-9	TGTTCCAGCAGCCACGGGGGTTCGGGGTTGGCCGACGAGCAGTACTTC	CSSSHGGSGLADEQYF
TRBJ2-7	.	.	TRBV11-3	TGTGCCAGCAGCCCCGGGGGGGACAGCTCCTACGAGCAGTACTTC	CASSPGGDSSYEQYF
TRBJ1-4	.	.	TRBV30	TGTGCCTGGAGCTCACACAGGGCCACTAATGAAAAACTGTTTTTT	CAWSSHRATNEKLFF
TRBJ2-5	.	.	TRBV20-1	TGCAGTGCTACACAGGGAGAGACCCAGTACTTC	CSATQGETQYF
TRBJ2-7	.	TRBD1	TRBV4-1	TGCGCCAGCAGCCAATGGGGACAGGGAAACGAGCAGTACTTC	CASSQWGQGNEQYF
TRBJ1-5	.	TRBD1	TRBV2	TGTGCCAGCAGCGACAGGGGGCGTACCAATCAGCCCCAGCATTTT	CASSDRGRTNQPQHF
TRBJ1-3	.	.	TRBV11-2	TGTGCCAGCAGCTCCGGGTTCCTAGGAAACACCATATATTTT	CASSSGFLGNTIYF
TRBJ1-1	.	.	TRBV30	TGTGCCTGGAGTGTAGGGGTAGGAGCTTTCTTT	CAWSVGVGAFF